This T cell receptor (beta chain) was captured by sequencing in a study of T cells in Graves' hyperthyroidism and ophthalmopathy. Study details: Specimen type is peripheral blood, collected at initial diagnosis prior to any treatment.

The CDR3 contains 15 residues. The germline V gene encodes CDR1 KGHSH and CDR2 LQKENI. Trimming took 6 bases from V and 3 from J, leaving 12 bases between them. This clonotype occurred a few times. Active moderate-to-severe ophthalmopathy, Clinical Activity Score at least 3, NOSPECS at least 4, under 3 months' duration. Amplification of TCR beta CDR3 regions was performed using RNA transcripts as template. HTBI primers were used for first-round RT-PCR of the TCR CDR3. TCRdb recomputed calls from the multiplex PCR reads with MiXCR, one row per CDR3 protein. Altogether under 350,000 distinct CDR3 sequences are present, 15% to 20% being singletons, with the ten largest covering 55% to 60%.

This sequence joins TRBV18 and TRBJ1-6, with no clear D. Sequenced material: blood. The source of this sequence is a woman aged 60-75 years with Graves' ophthalmopathy. The DNA of the CDR3 is TGTGCCAGCTCTAAAACAGAGGACTATAATTCACCCCTCCACTTT. Residues: CASSKTEDYNSPLHF.